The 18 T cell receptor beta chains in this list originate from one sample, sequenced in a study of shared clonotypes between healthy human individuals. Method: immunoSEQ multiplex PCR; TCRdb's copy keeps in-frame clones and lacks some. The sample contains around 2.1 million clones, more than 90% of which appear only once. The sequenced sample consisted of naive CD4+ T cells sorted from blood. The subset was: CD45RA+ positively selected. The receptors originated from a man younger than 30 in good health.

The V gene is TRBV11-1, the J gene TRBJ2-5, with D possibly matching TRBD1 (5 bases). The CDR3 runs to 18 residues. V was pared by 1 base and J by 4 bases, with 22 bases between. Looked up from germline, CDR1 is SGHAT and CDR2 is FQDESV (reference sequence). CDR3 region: CASSLGNMWSGPRETQYF. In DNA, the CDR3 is TGTGCCAGCAGCTTAGGCAATATGTGGTCAGGGCCCAGAGAGACCCAGTACTTC.

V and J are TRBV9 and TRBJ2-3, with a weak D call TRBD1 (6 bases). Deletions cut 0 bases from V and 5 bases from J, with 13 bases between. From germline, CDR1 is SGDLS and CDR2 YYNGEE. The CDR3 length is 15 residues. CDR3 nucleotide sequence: TGTGCCAGCAGCGTAGGGGGGCAGAGGGGAGATACGCAGTATTTT. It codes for CASSVGGQRGDTQYF.

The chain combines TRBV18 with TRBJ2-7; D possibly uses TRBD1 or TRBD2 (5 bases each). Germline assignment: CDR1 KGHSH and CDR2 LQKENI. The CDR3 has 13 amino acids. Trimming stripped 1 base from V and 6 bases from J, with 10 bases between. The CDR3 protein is CASSPHDSGEQYF. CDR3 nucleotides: TGTGCCAGCTCACCACATGACAGCGGCGAGCAGTACTTC.

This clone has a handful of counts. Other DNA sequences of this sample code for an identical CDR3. CDR3 sequence (DNA): TGCGCCAGCAGCTTGGCCTCCGGGGGTGGTCAGCCCCAGCATTTT. The encoded protein is CASSLASGGGQPQHF. The V and J genes are TRBV5-1 and TRBJ1-5; TRBD1 might be the D (5 bases). Germline V lookup: CDR1 SGHRS, CDR2 YFSETQ. V was pared by 0 bases and J by 6 bases, with 13 bases between. The CDR3 is made up of 15 amino acids.

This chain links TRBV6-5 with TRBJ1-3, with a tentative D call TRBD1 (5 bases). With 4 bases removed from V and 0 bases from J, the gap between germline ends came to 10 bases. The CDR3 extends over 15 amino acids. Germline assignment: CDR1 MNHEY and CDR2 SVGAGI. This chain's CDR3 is CASSSTATSGNTIYF. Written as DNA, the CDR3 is TGTGCCAGCAGTTCGACAGCCACCTCTGGAAACACCATATATTTT.

The CDR3 region has the DNA TGTGCCAGTAGTATTGGCTGGTTCGGGGGCCCATATGGCTACACCTTC. Residues: CASSIGWFGGPYGYTF. V is TRBV19 and J is TRBJ1-2; D may be TRBD1 (6 bases). Trimming stripped 3 bases from V and 5 bases from J, with 19 bases between. This CDR3 contains 16 residues. Germline V CDR1 and CDR2: LNHDA, SQIVND (reference sequence). The full variable domain, rest sourced from reference TRBV19 and TRBJ1-2, is DGGITQSPKYLFRKEGQNVTLSCEQNLNHDAMYWYRQDPGQGLRLIYYSQIVNDFQKGDIAEGYSVSREKKESFPLTVTSAQKNPTAFYLCASSIGWFGGPYGYTFGSGTRLTVV.

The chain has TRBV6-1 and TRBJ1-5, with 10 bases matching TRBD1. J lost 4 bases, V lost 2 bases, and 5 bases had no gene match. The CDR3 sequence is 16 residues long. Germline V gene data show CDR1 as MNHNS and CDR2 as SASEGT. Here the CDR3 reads CASSEMWTGGNQPQHF. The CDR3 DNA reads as TGTGCCAGCAGTGAAATGTGGACAGGGGGTAATCAGCCCCAGCATTTT.

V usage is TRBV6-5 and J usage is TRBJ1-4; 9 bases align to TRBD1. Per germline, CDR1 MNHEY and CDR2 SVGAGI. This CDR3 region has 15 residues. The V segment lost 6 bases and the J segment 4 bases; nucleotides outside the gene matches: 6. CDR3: CASSRDRAFNEKLFF. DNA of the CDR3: TGTGCCAGCAGCAGGGACAGGGCCTTTAATGAAAAACTGTTTTTT.

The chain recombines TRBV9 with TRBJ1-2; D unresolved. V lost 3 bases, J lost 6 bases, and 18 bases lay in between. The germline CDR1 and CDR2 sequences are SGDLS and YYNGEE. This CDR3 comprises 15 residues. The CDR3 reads CASSAATAAGDGYTF. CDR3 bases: TGTGCCAGCAGCGCCGCAACAGCGGCTGGCGATGGCTACACCTTC. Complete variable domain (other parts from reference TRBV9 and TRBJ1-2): DSGVTQTPKHLITATGQRVTLRCSPRSGDLSVYWYQQSLDQGLQFLIQYYNGEERAKGNILERFSAQQFPDLHSELNLSSLELGDSALYFCASSAATAAGDGYTFGSGTRLTVV.

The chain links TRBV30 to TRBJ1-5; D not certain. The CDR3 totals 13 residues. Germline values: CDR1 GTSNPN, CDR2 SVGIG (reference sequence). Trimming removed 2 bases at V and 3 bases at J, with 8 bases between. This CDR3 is CAWSSVNNQPQHF. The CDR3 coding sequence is TGTGCCTGGAGTTCGGTGAACAATCAGCCCCAGCATTTT. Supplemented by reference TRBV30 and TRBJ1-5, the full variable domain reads SQTIHQWPATLVQPVGSPLSLECTVEGTSNPNLYWYRQAAGRGLQLLFYSVGIGQISSEVPQNLSASRPQDRQFILSSKKLLLSDSGFYLCAWSSVNNQPQHFGDGTRLSIL.

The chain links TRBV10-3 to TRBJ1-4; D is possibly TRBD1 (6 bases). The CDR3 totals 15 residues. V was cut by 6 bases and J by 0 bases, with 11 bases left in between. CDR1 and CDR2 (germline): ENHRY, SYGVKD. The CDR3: CAISTGTATNEKLFF. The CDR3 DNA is TGTGCCATCAGCACAGGGACGGCAACTAATGAAAAACTGTTTTTT.

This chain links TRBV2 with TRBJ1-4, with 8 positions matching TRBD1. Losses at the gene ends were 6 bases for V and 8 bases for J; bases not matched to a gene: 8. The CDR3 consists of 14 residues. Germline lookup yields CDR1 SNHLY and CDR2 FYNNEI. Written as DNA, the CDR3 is TGTGCCAGCAGGGGCAGGGGGCTAGGGGAAAAACTGTTTTTT. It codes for CASRGRGLGEKLFF.

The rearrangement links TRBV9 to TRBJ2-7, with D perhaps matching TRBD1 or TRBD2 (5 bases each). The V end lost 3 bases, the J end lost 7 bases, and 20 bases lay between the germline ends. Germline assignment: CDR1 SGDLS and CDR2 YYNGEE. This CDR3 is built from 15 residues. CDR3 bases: TGTGCCAGCAGCGCAGATCCGGGACGGGCCGGAGAGCAGTACTTC. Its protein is CASSADPGRAGEQYF.

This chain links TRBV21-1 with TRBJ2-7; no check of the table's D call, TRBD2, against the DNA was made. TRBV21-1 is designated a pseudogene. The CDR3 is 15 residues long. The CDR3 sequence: CASSLEKVECYEQYF. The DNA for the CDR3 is TGTGCCAGCAGCCTAGAGAAGGTTGAATGCTACGAGCAGTACTTC.

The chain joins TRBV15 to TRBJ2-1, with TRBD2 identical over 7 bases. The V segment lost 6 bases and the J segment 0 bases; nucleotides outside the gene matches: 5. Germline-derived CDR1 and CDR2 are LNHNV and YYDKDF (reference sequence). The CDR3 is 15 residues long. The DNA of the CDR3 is TGTGCCACCAGAGACCCTAGCGGCTCCTACAATGAGCAGTTCTTC. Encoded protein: CATRDPSGSYNEQFF. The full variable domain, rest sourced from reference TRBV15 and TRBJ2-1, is DAMVIQNPRYQVTQFGKPVTLSCSQTLNHNVMYWYQQKSSQAPKLLFHYYDKDFNNEADTPDNFQSRRPNTSFCFLDIRSPGLGDTAMYLCATRDPSGSYNEQFFGPGTRLTVL.

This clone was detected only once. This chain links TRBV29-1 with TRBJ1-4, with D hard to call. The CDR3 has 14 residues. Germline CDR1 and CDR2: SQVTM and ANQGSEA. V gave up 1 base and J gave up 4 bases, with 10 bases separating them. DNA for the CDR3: TGCAGCGTTGAAGTGGGCACCGGTAATGAAAAACTGTTTTTT. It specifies CSVEVGTGNEKLFF.

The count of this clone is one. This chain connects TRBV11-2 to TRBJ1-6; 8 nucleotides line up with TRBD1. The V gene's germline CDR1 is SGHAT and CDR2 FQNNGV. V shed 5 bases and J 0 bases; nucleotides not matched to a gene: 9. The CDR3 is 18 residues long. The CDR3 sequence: CASSKRQGPSSYNSPLHF. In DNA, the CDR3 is TGTGCCAGCAGCAAACGACAGGGGCCAAGCTCCTATAATTCACCCCTCCACTTT.

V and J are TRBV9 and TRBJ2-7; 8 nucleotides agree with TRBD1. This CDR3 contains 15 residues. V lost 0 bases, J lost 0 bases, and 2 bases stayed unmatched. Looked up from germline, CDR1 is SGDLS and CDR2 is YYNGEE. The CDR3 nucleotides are TGTGCCAGCAGCGTAGAACAGGGGGGCTCCTACGAGCAGTACTTC. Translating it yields CASSVEQGGSYEQYF.